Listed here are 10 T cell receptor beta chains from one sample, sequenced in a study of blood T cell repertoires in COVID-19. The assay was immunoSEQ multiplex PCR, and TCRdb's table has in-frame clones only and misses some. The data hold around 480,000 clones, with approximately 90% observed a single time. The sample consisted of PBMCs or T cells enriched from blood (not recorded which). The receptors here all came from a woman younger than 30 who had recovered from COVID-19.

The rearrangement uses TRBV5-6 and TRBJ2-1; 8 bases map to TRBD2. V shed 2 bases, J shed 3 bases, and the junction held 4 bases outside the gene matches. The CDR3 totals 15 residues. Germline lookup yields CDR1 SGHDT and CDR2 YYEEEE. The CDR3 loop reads CASSFRGGYYNEQFF. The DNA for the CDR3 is TGTGCCAGCAGCTTTCGCGGGGGGTACTACAATGAGCAGTTCTTC.

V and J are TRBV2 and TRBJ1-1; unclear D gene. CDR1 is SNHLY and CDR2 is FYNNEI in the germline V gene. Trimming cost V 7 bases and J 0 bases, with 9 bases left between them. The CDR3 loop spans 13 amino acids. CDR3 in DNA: TGTGCCAGCACCGACACCTTGAACACTGAAGCTTTCTTT. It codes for CASTDTLNTEAFF.

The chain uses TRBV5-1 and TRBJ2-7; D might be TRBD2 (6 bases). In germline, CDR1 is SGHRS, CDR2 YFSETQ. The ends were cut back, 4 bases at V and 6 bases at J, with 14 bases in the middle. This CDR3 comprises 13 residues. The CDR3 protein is CASSQVGGFEQYF. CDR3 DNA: TGCGCCAGCAGCCAAGTCGGAGGGTTCGAGCAGTACTTC.

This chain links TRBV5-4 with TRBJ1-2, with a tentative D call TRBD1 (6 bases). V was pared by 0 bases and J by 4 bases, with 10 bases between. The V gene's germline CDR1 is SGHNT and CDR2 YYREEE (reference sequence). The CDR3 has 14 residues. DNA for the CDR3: TGTGCCAGCAGCTTGGCGGGGGGCAGCTATGGCTACACCTTC. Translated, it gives CASSLAGGSYGYTF.

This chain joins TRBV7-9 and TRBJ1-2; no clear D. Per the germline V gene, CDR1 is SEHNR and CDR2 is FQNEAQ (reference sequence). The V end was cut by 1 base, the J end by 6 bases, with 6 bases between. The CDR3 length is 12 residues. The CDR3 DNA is TGTGCCAGCAGCTTAGTACAGAATGGCTACACCTTC. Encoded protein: CASSLVQNGYTF.

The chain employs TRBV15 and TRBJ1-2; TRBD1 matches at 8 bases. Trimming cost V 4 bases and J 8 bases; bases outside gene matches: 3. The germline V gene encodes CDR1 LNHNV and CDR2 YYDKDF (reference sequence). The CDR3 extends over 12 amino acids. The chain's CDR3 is CATSIRGRGYTF. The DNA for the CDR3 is TGTGCCACCAGCATCAGGGGGCGAGGCTACACCTTC.

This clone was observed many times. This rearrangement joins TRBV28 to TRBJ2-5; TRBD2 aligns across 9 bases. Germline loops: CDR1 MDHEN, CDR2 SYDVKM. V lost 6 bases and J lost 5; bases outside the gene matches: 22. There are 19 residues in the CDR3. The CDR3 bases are TGTGCCAGCAGCATGGGGGCTCGAAGAAGCGGGGGGCAGGCGGAGACCCAGTACTTC. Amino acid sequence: CASSMGARRSGGQAETQYF. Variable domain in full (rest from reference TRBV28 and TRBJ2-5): DVKVTQSSRYLVKRTGEKVFLECVQDMDHENMFWYRQDPGLGLRLIYFSYDVKMKEKGDIPEGYSVSREKKERFSLILESASTNQTSMYLCASSMGARRSGGQAETQYFGPGTRLLVL.

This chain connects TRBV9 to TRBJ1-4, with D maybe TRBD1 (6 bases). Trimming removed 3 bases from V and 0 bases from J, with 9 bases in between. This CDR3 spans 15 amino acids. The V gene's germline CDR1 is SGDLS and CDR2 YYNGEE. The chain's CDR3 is CASSADSSTNEKLFF. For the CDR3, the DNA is TGTGCCAGCAGCGCGGACAGTTCAACTAATGAAAAACTGTTTTTT.

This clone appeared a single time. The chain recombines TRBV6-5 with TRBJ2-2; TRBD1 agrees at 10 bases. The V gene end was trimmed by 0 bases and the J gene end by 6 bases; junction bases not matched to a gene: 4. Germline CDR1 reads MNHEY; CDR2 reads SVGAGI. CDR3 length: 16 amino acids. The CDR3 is CASSYSMGQGSGELFF. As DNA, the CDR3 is TGTGCCAGCAGTTACTCGATGGGACAGGGGTCCGGGGAGCTGTTTTTT.

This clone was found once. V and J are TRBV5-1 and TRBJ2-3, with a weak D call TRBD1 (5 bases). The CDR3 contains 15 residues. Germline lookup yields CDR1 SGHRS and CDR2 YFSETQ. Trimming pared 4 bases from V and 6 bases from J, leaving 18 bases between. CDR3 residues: CASSLPGGAPDTQYF. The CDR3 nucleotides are TGCGCCAGCAGCCTCCCAGGTGGGGCCCCGGATACGCAGTATTTT.